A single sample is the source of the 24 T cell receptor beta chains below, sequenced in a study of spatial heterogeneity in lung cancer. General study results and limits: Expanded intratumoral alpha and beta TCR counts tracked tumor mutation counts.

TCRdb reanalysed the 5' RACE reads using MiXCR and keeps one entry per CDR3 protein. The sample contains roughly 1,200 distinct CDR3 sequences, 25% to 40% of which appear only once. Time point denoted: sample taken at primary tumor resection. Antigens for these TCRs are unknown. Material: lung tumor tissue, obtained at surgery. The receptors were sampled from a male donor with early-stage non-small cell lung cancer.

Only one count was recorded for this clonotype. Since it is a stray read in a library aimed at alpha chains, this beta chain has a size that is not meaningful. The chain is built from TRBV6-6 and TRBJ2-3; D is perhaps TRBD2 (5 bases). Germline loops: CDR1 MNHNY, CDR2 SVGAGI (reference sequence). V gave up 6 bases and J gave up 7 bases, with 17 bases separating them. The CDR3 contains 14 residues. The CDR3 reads CASRATGLGNTQYF. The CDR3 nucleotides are TGTGCCAGCAGGGCCACGGGCCTCGGGAATACGCAGTATTTT.

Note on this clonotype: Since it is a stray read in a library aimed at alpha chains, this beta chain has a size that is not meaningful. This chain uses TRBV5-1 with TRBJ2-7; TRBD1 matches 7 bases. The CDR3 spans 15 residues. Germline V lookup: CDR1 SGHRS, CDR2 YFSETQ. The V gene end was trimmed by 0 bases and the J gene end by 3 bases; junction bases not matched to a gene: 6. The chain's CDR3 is CASSLAATGFYEQYF. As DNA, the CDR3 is TGCGCCAGCAGCTTGGCCGCGACAGGGTTCTACGAGCAGTACTTC.

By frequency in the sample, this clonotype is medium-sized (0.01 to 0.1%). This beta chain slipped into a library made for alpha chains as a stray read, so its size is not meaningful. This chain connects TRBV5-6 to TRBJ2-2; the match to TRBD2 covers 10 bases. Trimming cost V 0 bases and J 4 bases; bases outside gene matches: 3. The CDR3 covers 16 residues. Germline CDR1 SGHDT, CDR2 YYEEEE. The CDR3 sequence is CASSLASGGLTGELFF. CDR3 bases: TGTGCCAGCAGCTTGGCTAGCGGGGGACTCACCGGGGAGCTGTTTTTT.

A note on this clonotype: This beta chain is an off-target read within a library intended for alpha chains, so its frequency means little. CDR3 nucleotides: TGTGCCAGCAGCTTCCGGGCCAAAAACATTCAGTACTTC. Protein sequence: CASSFRAKNIQYF. The chain combines TRBV7-8 with TRBJ2-4; unclear D gene. CDR3 length equals 13 residues. CDR1 is SGHVS, CDR2 FQNEAQ, per germline. V lost 3 bases and J lost 1, with 4 bases in between. The entire variable domain, with the rest obtained from reference TRBV7-8 and TRBJ2-4, is as follows: GAGVSQSPRYKVAKRGQDVALRCDPISGHVSLFWYQQALGQGPEFLTYFQNEAQLDKSGLPSDRFFAERPEGSVSTLKIQRTQQEDSAVYLCASSFRAKNIQYFGAGTRLSVL.

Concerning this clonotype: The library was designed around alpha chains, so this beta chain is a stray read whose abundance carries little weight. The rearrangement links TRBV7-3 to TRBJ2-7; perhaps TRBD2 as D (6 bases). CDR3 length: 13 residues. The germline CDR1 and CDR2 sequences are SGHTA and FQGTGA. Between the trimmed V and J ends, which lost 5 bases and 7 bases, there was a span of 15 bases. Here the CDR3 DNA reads TGTGCCAGCAGCCTAGGGACGGGGAGGGAGCAGTACTTC. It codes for CASSLGTGREQYF.

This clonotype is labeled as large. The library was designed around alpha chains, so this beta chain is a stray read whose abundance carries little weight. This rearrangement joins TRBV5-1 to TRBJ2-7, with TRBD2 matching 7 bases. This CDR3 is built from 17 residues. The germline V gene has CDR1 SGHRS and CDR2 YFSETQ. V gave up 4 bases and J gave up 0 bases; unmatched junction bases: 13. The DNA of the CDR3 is TGCGCCAGCAGCCAACCCCTGAAAGCGGGGTACTCCTACGAGCAGTACTTC. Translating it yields CASSQPLKAGYSYEQYF.

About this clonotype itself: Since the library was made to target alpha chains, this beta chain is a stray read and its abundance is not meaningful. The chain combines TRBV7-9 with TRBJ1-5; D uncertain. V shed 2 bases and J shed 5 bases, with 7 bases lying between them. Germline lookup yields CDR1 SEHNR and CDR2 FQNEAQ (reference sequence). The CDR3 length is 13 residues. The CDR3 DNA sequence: TGTGCCAGCAGCTTAACGGGATATCAGCCCCAGCATTTT. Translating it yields CASSLTGYQPQHF.

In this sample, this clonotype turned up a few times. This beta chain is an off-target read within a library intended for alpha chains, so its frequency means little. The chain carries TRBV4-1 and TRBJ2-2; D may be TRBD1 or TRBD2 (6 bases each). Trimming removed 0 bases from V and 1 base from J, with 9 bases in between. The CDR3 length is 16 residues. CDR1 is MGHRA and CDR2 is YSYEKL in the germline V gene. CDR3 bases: TGCGCCAGCAGCCAAGAAGGGGGGCGGAACACCGGGGAGCTGTTTTTT. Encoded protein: CASSQEGGRNTGELFF.

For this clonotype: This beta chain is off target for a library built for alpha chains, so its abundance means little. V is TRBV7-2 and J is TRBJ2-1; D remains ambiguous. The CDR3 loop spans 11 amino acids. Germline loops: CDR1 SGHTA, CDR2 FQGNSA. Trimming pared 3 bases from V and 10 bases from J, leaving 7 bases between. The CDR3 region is CASSFRNEQFF. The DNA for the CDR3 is TGTGCCAGCAGCTTTAGGAACGAGCAGTTCTTC. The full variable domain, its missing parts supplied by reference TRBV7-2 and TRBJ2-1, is GAGVSQSPSNKVTEKGKDVELRCDPISGHTALYWYRQSLGQGLEFLIYFQGNSAPDKSGLPSDRFSAERTGGSVSTLTIQRTQQEDSAVYLCASSFRNEQFFGPGTRLTVL.

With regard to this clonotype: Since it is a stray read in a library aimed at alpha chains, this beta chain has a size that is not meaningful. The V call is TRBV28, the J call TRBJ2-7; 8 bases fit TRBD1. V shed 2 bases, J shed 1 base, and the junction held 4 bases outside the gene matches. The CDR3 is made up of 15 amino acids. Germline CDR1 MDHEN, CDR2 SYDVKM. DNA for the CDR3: TGTGCCAGCAGTTTAGGGACAGGAAAATCCTACGAGCAGTACTTC. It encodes CASSLGTGKSYEQYF.

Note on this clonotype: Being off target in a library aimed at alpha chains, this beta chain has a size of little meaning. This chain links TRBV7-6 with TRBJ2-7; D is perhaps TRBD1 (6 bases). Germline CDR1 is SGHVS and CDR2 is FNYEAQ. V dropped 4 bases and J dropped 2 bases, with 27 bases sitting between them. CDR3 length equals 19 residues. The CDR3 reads CASSSPVRTAHADTYEQYF. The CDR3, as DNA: TGTGCCAGCAGCTCGCCCGTTAGGACAGCACACGCCGACACCTACGAGCAGTACTTC.

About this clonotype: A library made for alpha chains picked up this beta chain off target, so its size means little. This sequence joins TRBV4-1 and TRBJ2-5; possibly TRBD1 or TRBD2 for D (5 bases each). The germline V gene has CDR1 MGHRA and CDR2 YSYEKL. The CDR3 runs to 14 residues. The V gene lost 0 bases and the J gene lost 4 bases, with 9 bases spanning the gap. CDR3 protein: CASSQEGVGETQYF. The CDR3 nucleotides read TGCGCCAGCAGCCAAGAGGGGGTTGGAGAGACCCAGTACTTC.

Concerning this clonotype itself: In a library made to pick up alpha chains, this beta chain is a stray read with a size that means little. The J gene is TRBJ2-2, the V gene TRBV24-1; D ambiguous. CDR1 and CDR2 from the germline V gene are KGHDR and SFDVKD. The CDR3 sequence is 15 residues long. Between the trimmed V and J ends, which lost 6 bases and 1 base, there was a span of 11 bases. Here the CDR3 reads CATSSPTLNTGELFF. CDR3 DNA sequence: TGTGCCACCAGTAGTCCGACTTTGAACACCGGGGAGCTGTTTTTT.

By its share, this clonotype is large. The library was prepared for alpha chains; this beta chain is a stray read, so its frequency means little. The CDR3 DNA is TGCAGTGCGGGCCAGGGGGGTAACACCGGGGAGCTGTTTTTT. It specifies CSAGQGGNTGELFF. The chain uses TRBV20-1 and TRBJ2-2; weak D call: TRBD1 (7 bases). CDR3 length equals 14 residues. The V gene's germline CDR1 is DFQATT and CDR2 SNEGSKA (reference sequence). The V and J ends lost 6 bases and 2 bases respectively, with 13 bases between them.

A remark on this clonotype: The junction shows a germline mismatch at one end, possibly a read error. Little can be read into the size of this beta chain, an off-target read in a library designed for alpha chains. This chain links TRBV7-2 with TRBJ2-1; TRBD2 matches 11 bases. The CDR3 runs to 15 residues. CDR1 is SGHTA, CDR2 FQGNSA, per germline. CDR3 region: CASSVAGGPHNEQFF. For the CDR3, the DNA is TGTGCCAGCAGCGTAGCGGGGGGGCCTCACAATGAGCAGTTCTTC.

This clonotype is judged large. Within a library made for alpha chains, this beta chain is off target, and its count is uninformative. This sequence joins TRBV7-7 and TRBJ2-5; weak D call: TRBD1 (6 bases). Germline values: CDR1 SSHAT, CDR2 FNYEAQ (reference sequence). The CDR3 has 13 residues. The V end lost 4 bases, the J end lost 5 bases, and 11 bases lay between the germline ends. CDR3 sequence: CASSWGPGETQYF. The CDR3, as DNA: TGTGCCAGCAGCTGGGGGCCCGGGGAGACCCAGTACTTC.

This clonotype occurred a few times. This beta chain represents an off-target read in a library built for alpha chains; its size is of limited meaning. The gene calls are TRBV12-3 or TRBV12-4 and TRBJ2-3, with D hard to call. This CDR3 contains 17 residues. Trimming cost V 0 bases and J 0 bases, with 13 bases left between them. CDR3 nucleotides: TGTGCCAGCAGTTTAGCGCGAAAGTCAACTAGCACAGATACGCAGTATTTT. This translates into CASSLARKSTSTDTQYF.

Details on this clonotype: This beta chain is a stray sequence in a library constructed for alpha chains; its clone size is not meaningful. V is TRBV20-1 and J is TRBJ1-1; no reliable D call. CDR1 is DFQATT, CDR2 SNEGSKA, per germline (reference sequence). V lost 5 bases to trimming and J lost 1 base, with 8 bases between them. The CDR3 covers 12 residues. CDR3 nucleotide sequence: TGCAGTGCTCTGACTACGAACACTGAAGCTTTCTTT. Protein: CSALTTNTEAFF.

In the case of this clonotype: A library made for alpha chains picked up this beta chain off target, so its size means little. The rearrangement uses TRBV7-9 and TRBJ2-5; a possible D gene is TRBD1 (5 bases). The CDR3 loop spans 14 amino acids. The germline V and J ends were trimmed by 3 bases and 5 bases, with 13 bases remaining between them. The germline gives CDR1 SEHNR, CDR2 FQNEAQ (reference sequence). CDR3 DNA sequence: TGTGCCAGCAGCTTCGCAGGGCGAGCCGAGACCCAGTACTTC. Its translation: CASSFAGRAETQYF. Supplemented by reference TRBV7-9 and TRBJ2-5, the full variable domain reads DTGVSQNPRHKITKRGQNVTFRCDPISEHNRLYWYRQTLGQGPEFLTYFQNEAQLEKSRLLSDRFSAERPKGSFSTLEIQRTEQGDSAMYLCASSFAGRAETQYFGPGTRLLVL.

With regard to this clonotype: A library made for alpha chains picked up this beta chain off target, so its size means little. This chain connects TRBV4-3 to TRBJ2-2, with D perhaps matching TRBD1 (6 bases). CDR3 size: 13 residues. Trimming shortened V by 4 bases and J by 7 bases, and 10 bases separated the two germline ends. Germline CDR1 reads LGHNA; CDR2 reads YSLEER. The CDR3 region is CASSLRGYGELFF. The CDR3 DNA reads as TGCGCCAGCAGCCTCAGGGGTTACGGGGAGCTGTTTTTT.

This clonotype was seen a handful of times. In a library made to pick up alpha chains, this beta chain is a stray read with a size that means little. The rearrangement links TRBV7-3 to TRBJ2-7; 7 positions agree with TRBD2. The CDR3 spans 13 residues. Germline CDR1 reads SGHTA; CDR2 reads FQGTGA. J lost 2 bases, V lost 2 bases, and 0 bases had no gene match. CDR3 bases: TGTGCCAGCAGCTTACGGGGGGCCTACGAGCAGTACTTC. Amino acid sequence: CASSLRGAYEQYF.

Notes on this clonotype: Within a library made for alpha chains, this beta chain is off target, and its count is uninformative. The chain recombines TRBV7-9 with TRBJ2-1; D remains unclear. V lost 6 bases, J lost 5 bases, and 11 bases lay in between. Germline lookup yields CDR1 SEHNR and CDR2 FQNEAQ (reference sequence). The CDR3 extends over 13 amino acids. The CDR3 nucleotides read TGTGCCAGCAGGGACCGCTATAACAATGAGCAGTTCTTC. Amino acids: CASRDRYNNEQFF.

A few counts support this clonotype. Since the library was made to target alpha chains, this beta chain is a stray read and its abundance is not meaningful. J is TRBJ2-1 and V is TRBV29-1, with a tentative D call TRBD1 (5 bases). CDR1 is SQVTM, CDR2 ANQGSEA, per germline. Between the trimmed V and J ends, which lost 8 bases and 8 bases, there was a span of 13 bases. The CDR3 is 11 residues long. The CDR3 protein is CSSALGDEQFF. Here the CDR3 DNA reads TGCAGCTCAGCTTTAGGGGATGAGCAGTTCTTC.

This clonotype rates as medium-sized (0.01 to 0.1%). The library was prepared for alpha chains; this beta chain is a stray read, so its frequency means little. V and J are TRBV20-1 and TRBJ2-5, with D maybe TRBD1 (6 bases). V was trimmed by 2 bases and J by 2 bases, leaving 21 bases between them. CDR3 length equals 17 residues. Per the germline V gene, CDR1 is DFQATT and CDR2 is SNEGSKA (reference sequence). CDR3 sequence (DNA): TGCAGTGCTAGAAAAACAGGGTACAAGTTTGGACAAGAGACCCAGTACTTC. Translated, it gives CSARKTGYKFGQETQYF.